Presented here are 6 T cell receptor beta chains from one specimen sequenced in a study of regulatory T cells in long-lasting Graves disease. Time point given: newly diagnosed GD, antithyroid drugs for less than 3 months. Construction of the TCR library relied on RNA isolated from PBMCs. Combining iRepertoire HTBI primers with Arm-PCR of CDR3 regions, the authors built TCR beta libraries. TCRdb used MiXCR to reprocess the multiplex PCR reads, holding one entry per CDR3 protein. Among a few hundred thousand distinct CDR3 sequences listed, just over 20% were seen once. This material consisted of peripheral blood mononuclear cells (PBMCs), taken at new diagnosis, from a patient treated with antithyroid drugs. Source of these receptors: a female donor with Graves disease.

This clonotype was detected ten times or more. This rearrangement joins TRBV5-1 to TRBJ1-6; tentative D call: TRBD1 (5 bases). The CDR3 contains 14 residues. V was cut by 0 bases and J by 7 bases, with 8 bases left in between. The germline V gene has CDR1 SGHRS and CDR2 YFSETQ. This CDR3 reads CASSLAQGNSPLHF. CDR3 sequence (DNA): TGCGCCAGCAGCTTGGCGCAGGGAAATTCACCCCTCCACTTT.

This clonotype has a count of ten or more. This chain links TRBV15 with TRBJ1-5; D gene ambiguous. The ends were cut back, 0 bases at V and 3 bases at J, with 6 bases in the middle. The CDR3 runs 14 residues. Germline-derived CDR1 and CDR2 are LNHNV and YYDKDF (reference sequence). CDR3 region: CATSRDTANQPQHF. The CDR3 bases are TGTGCCACCAGCAGAGATACAGCCAATCAGCCCCAGCATTTT.

This clonotype appeared many times. This sequence joins TRBV2 and TRBJ1-4, with D perhaps TRBD1 (6 bases). This CDR3 is built from 13 residues. The V and J ends lost 6 bases and 4 bases respectively, with 9 bases between them. Germline CDR1 reads SNHLY; CDR2 reads FYNNEI. CDR3 loop: CASRDRSNEKLFF. As DNA, the CDR3 is TGTGCCAGCAGAGACAGGAGTAATGAAAAACTGTTTTTT.

The rearrangement uses TRBV6-5 and TRBJ1-2; 8 bases align to TRBD1. The CDR3 spans 14 residues. The V gene end was trimmed by 0 bases and the J gene end by 8 bases; junction bases not matched to a gene: 5. Germline values: CDR1 MNHEY, CDR2 SVGAGI. CDR3 in amino acids: CASSYSRTGRGYTF. In DNA form, the CDR3 reads TGTGCCAGCAGTTACTCGAGGACAGGGAGGGGCTACACCTTC.

The V call is TRBV9, the J call TRBJ1-3; TRBD1 might be the D (5 bases). The length of the CDR3 is 14 residues. The germline V and J ends were trimmed by 3 bases and 3 bases, with 10 bases remaining between them. Germline V gene lookup returns CDR1 SGDLS and CDR2 YYNGEE. The CDR3 reads CASSASGSGNTIYF. In DNA form, the CDR3 reads TGTGCCAGCAGCGCGTCAGGGAGTGGAAACACCATATATTTT.

This clonotype was detected only a few times. The rearrangement joins TRBV2 to TRBJ1-1; D uncertain. Germline CDR1 reads SNHLY; CDR2 reads FYNNEI. Trimming took off 8 bases at V and 6 bases at J, with 16 bases between the two ends. The CDR3 covers 13 residues. The CDR3: CASATRRESEAFF. DNA of the CDR3: TGTGCCAGCGCGACCCGGAGGGAGTCTGAAGCTTTCTTT.